Below, 22 T cell receptor beta chains from the same sample are listed, as sequenced in a study of blood T cell repertoires in COVID-19. Using immunoSEQ multiplex PCR, the repertoire was profiled, and TCRdb retains in-frame clones only, with some absent. The table has about 60,000 clones, around nine tenths seen once. Sequencing input: peripheral blood. The receptors originated from a woman aged 80 or older with active COVID-19.

The chain has TRBV14 and TRBJ1-1, with a tentative D call TRBD1 (5 bases). The ends were cut back, 4 bases at V and 5 bases at J, with 17 bases in the middle. Germline V gene data show CDR1 as SGHDN and CDR2 as FVKESK. This CDR3 spans 15 amino acids. CDR3 coding DNA: TGTGCCAGCAGCCGCCAGCCAGGGCGTGGGACTGAAGCTTTCTTT. Amino acids: CASSRQPGRGTEAFF.

The chain uses TRBV29-1 and TRBJ2-2; D is possibly TRBD2 (6 bases). The V gene lost 7 bases and the J gene lost 5 bases, with 14 bases spanning the gap. This CDR3 comprises 13 residues. From germline, CDR1 is SQVTM and CDR2 ANQGSEA. Here the CDR3 reads CSALAEGTGELFF. CDR3 nucleotide sequence: TGCAGCGCCTTAGCGGAAGGGACCGGGGAGCTGTTTTTT.

The gene calls are TRBV10-2 and TRBJ2-7; a weak D match, TRBD2 (6 bases). Trimming stripped 3 bases from V and 2 bases from J, with 14 bases between. The CDR3 covers 15 residues. Germline lookup yields CDR1 WSHSY and CDR2 SAAADI. CDR3 amino acids: CASSDRRALTYEQYF. CDR3 coding DNA: TGCGCCAGCAGTGATAGGAGGGCACTTACCTACGAGCAGTACTTC.

The chain combines TRBV28 with TRBJ1-6; D not resolved. Trimming stripped 5 bases from V and 8 bases from J, with 22 bases between. Germline assignment: CDR1 MDHEN and CDR2 SYDVKM. This CDR3 comprises 17 residues. The CDR3 reads CASSLSRIWSVDSPLHF. The CDR3 nucleotides read TGTGCCAGCAGTCTAAGTAGAATTTGGAGTGTCGATTCACCCCTCCACTTT. Based on the CDR3 plus reference TRBV28 and TRBJ1-6, the full variable domain is DVKVTQSSRYLVKRTGEKVFLECVQDMDHENMFWYRQDPGLGLRLIYFSYDVKMKEKGDIPEGYSVSREKKERFSLILESASTNQTSMYLCASSLSRIWSVDSPLHFGNGTRLTVT.

Here the CDR3 DNA reads TGCGCCAGCAGCTTGGCGAGCACAGATACGCAGTATTTT. Translation gives CASSLASTDTQYF. The genes are TRBV5-1 and TRBJ2-3; D uncertain. Trimming removed 0 bases at V and 0 bases at J, with 2 bases between. CDR1 SGHRS and CDR2 YFSETQ come from the germline V gene. The CDR3 is made up of 13 amino acids.

The V and J genes are TRBV5-5 and TRBJ1-2; D ambiguous. The CDR3 sequence is 14 residues long. Germline CDR1 is SGHKS and CDR2 is YYEKEE (reference sequence). V was pared by 0 bases and J by 5 bases, with 11 bases between. CDR3 amino acids: CASSLGPESYGYTF. CDR3 bases: TGTGCCAGCAGCTTGGGACCGGAGAGTTATGGCTACACCTTC.

This clone is a singleton in its sample. The CDR3 coding sequence is TGTGCCAGCTCAGCCCGTCTGCCAGGGGACCACCTCTCCTACAATGAGCAGTTCTTC. This sequence encodes CASSARLPGDHLSYNEQFF. The V call is TRBV18, the J call TRBJ2-1, with D perhaps matching TRBD1 (6 bases). V lost 5 bases and J lost 0, with 23 bases in between. This CDR3 comprises 19 residues. From germline, CDR1 is KGHSH and CDR2 LQKENI.

With respect to this clone: This CDR3 is also generated by other DNA sequences in the sample. The chain carries TRBV5-1 and TRBJ1-1; possible D gene TRBD1, 5 bases. V was clipped by 3 bases and J by 3 bases, with 9 bases between them. The CDR3 loop spans 13 amino acids. Germline V gene lookup returns CDR1 SGHRS and CDR2 YFSETQ. The CDR3, as DNA: TGCGCCAGCAGCTATTCGGGGGACACTGAAGCTTTCTTT. It codes for CASSYSGDTEAFF. Together with reference TRBV5-1 and TRBJ1-1, the CDR3 gives the full variable domain: KAGVTQTPRYLIKTRGQQVTLSCSPISGHRSVSWYQQTPGQGLQFLFEYFSETQRNKGNFPGRFSGRQFSNSRSEMNVSTLELGDSALYLCASSYSGDTEAFFGQGTRLTVV.

The chain recombines TRBV28 with TRBJ1-6, with D unclear. CDR3 size: 14 residues. Germline values: CDR1 MDHEN, CDR2 SYDVKM. Trimming cost V 3 bases and J 8 bases, with 11 bases left between them. CDR3 in DNA: TGTGCCAGCAGTTTCGGTTTTAGAGATTCACCCCTCCACTTT. The encoded protein is CASSFGFRDSPLHF. Together with reference TRBV28 and TRBJ1-6, the CDR3 gives the full variable domain: DVKVTQSSRYLVKRTGEKVFLECVQDMDHENMFWYRQDPGLGLRLIYFSYDVKMKEKGDIPEGYSVSREKKERFSLILESASTNQTSMYLCASSFGFRDSPLHFGNGTRLTVT.

As for this clone: This CDR3 is also generated by other DNA sequences in the sample. The chain couples TRBV19 to TRBJ2-3, with 7 nucleotides matching TRBD2. The length of the CDR3 is 15 residues. Germline assignment: CDR1 LNHDA and CDR2 SQIVND (reference sequence). Trimming removed 2 bases from V and 0 bases from J; junction bases left unmatched: 2. The CDR3 reads CASSILGGSTDTQYF. CDR3 bases: TGTGCCAGTAGTATACTCGGGGGGAGCACAGATACGCAGTATTTT.

This chain joins TRBV12-3 or TRBV12-4 and TRBJ2-1; D may be TRBD2 (7 bases). The CDR3 extends over 13 amino acids. V lost 1 base, J lost 8 bases, and 9 bases lay in between. CDR3 residues: CASSLVGGHEQFF. DNA for the CDR3: TGTGCCAGCAGTTTAGTCGGGGGGCATGAGCAGTTCTTC.

This clone was counted a few times. V usage is TRBV5-1 and J usage is TRBJ1-1, with 8 bases lining up with TRBD1. The ends lost 4 bases at V and 6 bases at J; junction bases unmatched: 5. CDR1 and CDR2 (germline): SGHRS, YFSETQ. This CDR3 contains 13 residues. The CDR3 here is CASSVGQAPEAFF. Here the CDR3 DNA reads TGCGCCAGCAGCGTGGGACAGGCCCCTGAAGCTTTCTTT.

The gene calls are TRBV18 and TRBJ2-7; tentative D call: TRBD2 (5 bases). Trimming stripped 8 bases from V and 5 bases from J, with 10 bases between. The germline V gene has CDR1 KGHSH and CDR2 LQKENI. This CDR3 contains 11 residues. In DNA, the CDR3 is TGTGCCAGCCGCACCGGGGACGAGCAGTACTTC. It translates to CASRTGDEQYF.

This clone was seen a single time. The CDR3 sequence is CASSLRFSGRMETQYF. CDR3 bases: TGTGCCAGCAGCTTAAGGTTTAGCGGGAGAATGGAGACCCAGTACTTC. The chain recombines TRBV7-9 with TRBJ2-5, with 9 nucleotides matching TRBD2. J gave up 5 bases and V 2 bases, and 9 bases lay outside the gene matches. Per the germline V gene, CDR1 is SEHNR and CDR2 is FQNEAQ (reference sequence). This CDR3 region has 16 residues.

V usage is TRBV9 and J usage is TRBJ2-2; D is possibly TRBD2 (5 bases). V was shortened by 0 bases and J by 7 bases, with 10 bases between the two germline ends. The length of the CDR3 is 14 residues. Germline values: CDR1 SGDLS, CDR2 YYNGEE. CDR3 loop: CASSVELVGGELFF. DNA of the CDR3: TGTGCCAGCAGCGTAGAACTAGTCGGCGGGGAGCTGTTTTTT.

The chain employs TRBV7-2 and TRBJ1-1; D is possibly TRBD1 (5 bases). Trimming pared 5 bases from V and 1 base from J, leaving 8 bases between. The germline gives CDR1 SGHTA, CDR2 FQGNSA. The length of the CDR3 is 13 residues. CDR3 nucleotides: TGTGCCAGCAGCCACGACAGGAACACTGAAGCTTTCTTT. As protein: CASSHDRNTEAFF.

This clone was counted between two and nine times. The chain is built from TRBV5-4 and TRBJ1-2, with TRBD1 identical over 8 bases. The CDR3 runs 14 residues. Trimming at V came to 3 bases and at J to 5 bases, leaving 6 bases not matched to a gene. CDR1 and CDR2 (germline): SGHNT, YYREEE (reference sequence). CDR3 protein: CASSSAGGWYGYTF. The CDR3 DNA reads as TGTGCCAGCAGCTCCGCAGGGGGCTGGTATGGCTACACCTTC.

The chain joins TRBV28 to TRBJ1-3; D is unresolved. The CDR3 spans 18 residues. V lost 1 base and J 3 bases, leaving 19 bases between the germline ends. Germline CDR1 is MDHEN and CDR2 is SYDVKM. The CDR3 bases are TGTGCCAGCAGTTTATTAGGCTTCAAGGACTGGGGTGGAAACACCATATATTTT. It translates to CASSLLGFKDWGGNTIYF.

The chain carries TRBV9 and TRBJ2-1; TRBD2 agrees at 12 bases. Unmatched junction bases numbered 7, after V lost 3 bases and J lost 3 bases. The CDR3 loop spans 17 amino acids. The germline V gene has CDR1 SGDLS and CDR2 YYNGEE. CDR3 sequence (DNA): TGTGCCAGCAGCGATTCGGCTAGCGGGGGGGGCTACAATGAGCAGTTCTTC. It codes for CASSDSASGGGYNEQFF.

The V and J genes are TRBV28 and TRBJ2-5, with D uncertain. This CDR3 is 12 amino acids long. Germline values: CDR1 MDHEN, CDR2 SYDVKM. V was clipped by 8 bases and J by 5 bases, with 12 bases between them. The CDR3 protein is CASRSSGETQYF. The DNA for the CDR3 is TGTGCCAGCCGGTCTAGTGGTGAGACCCAGTACTTC.

V is TRBV6-5 and J is TRBJ1-1; possible D gene TRBD1, 5 bases. Germline CDR1 MNHEY, CDR2 SVGAGI. The CDR3 sequence is 13 residues long. Between the trimmed V and J ends, which lost 6 bases and 7 bases, there was a span of 15 bases. The DNA for the CDR3 is TGTGCCAGCAGCCTTAGACAGCCCCATGAAGCTTTCTTT. Translated: CASSLRQPHEAFF.

The V gene is TRBV19, the J gene TRBJ1-2, with 8 bases that match TRBD1. CDR3 size: 15 residues. The germline CDR1 and CDR2 sequences are LNHDA and SQIVND (reference sequence). The V segment lost 5 bases and the J segment 8 bases; nucleotides outside the gene matches: 13. The CDR3 bases are TGTGCCAGTAGTGTCTACCCGGGACAGGCTCGAGGCTACACCTTC. It is translated as CASSVYPGQARGYTF.